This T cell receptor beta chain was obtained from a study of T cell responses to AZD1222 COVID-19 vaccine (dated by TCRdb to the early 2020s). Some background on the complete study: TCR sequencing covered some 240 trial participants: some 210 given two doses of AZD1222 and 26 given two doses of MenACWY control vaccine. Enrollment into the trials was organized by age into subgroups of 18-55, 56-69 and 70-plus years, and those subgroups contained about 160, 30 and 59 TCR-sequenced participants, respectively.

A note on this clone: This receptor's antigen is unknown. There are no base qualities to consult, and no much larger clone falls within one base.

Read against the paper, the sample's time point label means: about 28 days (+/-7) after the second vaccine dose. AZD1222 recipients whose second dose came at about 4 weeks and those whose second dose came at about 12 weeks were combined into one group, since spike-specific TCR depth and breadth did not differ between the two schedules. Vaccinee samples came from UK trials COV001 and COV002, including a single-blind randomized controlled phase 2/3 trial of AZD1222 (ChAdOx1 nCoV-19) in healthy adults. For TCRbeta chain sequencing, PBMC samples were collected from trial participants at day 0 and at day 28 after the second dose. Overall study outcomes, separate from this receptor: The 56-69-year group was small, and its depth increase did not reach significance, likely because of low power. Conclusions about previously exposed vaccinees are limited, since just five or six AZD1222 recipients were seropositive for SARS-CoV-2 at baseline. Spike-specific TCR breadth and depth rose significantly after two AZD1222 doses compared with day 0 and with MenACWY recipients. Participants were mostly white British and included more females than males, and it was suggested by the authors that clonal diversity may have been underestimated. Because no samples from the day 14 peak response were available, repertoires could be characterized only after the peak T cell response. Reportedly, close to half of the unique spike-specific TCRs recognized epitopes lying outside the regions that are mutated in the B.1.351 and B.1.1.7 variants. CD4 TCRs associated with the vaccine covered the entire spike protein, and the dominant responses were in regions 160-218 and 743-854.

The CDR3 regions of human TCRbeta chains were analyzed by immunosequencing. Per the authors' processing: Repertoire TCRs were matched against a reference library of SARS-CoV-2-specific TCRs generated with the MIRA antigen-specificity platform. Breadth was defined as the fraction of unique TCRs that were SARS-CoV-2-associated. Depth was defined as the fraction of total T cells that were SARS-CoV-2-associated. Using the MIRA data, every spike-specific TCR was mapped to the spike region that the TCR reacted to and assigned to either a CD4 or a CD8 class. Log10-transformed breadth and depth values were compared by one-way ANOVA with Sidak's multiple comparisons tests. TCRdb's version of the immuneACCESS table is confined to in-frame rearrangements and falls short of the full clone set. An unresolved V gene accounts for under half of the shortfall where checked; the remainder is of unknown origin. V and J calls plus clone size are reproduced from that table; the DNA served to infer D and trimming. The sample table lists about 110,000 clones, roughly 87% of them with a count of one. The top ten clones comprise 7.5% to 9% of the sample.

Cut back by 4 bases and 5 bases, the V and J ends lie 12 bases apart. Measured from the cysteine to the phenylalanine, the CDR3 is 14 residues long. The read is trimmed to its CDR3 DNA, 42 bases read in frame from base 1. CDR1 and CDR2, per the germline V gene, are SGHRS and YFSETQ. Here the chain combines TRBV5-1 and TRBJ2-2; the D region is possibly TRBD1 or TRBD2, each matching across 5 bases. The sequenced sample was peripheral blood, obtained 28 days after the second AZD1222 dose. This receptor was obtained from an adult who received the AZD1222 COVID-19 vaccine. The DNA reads TGCGCCAGCAGCCCGGGACCAGCGACCGGGGAGCTGTTTTTT. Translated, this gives CASSPGPATGELFF.